This section outlines one T cell receptor (beta chain) sequence together with its context. What it binds is not known. This specimen belongs to a study of cytomegalovirus exposure and HLA in healthy donors. Background on the study: Genotyping of nearly 400 donors showed that around 81% belonged to the Caucasian-associated ancestry cluster. Study observations and caveats: A missense DCLRE1C variant was associated with V- and J-gene trimming of TCR beta chains in a later analysis, and an independent cohort replicated the association. Earlier findings revealed that most TCR beta V segments proved productive either about 90% or about 30% of the time. Presence/absence analyses assumed roughly uniform sequencing depth across donors.

The germline CDR1 and CDR2 sequences are MNHNY and SVGAGI (reference sequence). With V trimmed by 2 bases and J by 5 bases, 11 bases remained unmatched. CDR3 length equals 16 residues. A multiplex PCR was run with 60 Vbeta primers and 13 Jbeta primers. Assay used: immunoSEQ multiplex PCR; TCRdb lists only in-frame clones, some missing. The data show some 100,000 clones, around 74% seen once. The rearrangement joins TRBV6-6 to TRBJ2-7, with TRBD2 matching over 8 bases. The clonotype comes from a male donor in good health and CMV-seropositive. Material: PBMCs. The CDR3 loop reads CASSYPRVAGLNEQYF. CDR3 in DNA: TGTGCCAGCAGTTACCCCCGGGTAGCGGGGCTGAACGAGCAGTACTTC.